This TCR beta chain is drawn from a study of T cells in Graves' hyperthyroidism and ophthalmopathy. There are a few counts of this clonotype. Germline lookup yields CDR1 SGDLS and CDR2 YYNGEE. Trimming left V 4 bases short and J 7 bases short, with 8 bases between. This CDR3 spans 11 amino acids. The CDR3 regions of TCR beta were amplified from RNA transcripts. Initially, a first-round RT-PCR of the TCR CDR3 employed the HTBI primer set. TCRdb re-called the multiplex PCR reads with MiXCR, one entry per CDR3 protein. The sample lists roughly 360,000 distinct CDR3 sequences, roughly 14% occurring once. The authors obtained PBMCs from roughly 9.7 ml of fresh peripheral blood.

The rearrangement uses TRBV9 and TRBJ1-1, with D hard to call. The sample was blood. The origin of this receptor is a man aged 25 to 40 with Graves' hyperthyroidism that later progressed to Graves' ophthalmopathy. CDR3 protein: CASSRGGEAFF. The CDR3 DNA sequence: TGTGCCAGCAGCCGGGGTGGTGAAGCTTTCTTT.